The 18 T cell receptor beta chains in this list originate from one sample, sequenced in a study of post-analysis software for immune sequencing data. General study points: Roughly five TRBV segments appeared more often in patients than in controls, and TRBV5-6, TRBV5-1 and TRBV20-1 were among these.

Each TCR beta cDNA library carried unique molecular identifiers. TCRdb re-called the PCR reads through MiXCR, storing one row per CDR3 protein. The sample holds hundreds of thousands of distinct CDR3 sequences, around 53% seen once. Their antigen targets remain unknown. The sample taken for sequencing was blood. Source of these receptors: a girl under 18 with multiple sclerosis.

A few counts support this clonotype. The junction and the germline gene differ at one end; a read error may be behind it. The V and J genes are TRBV28 and TRBJ1-2; D is perhaps TRBD1 (5 bases). There are 12 residues in the CDR3. Germline CDR1 and CDR2: MDHEN and SYDVKM. CDR3 sequence: CACSLGRRGYTF. The DNA of the CDR3 is TGTGCCTGCAGCCTGGGACGTCGGGGCTACACCTTC.

This clonotype was counted between two and nine times. The chain has TRBV29-1 and TRBJ2-1; the D is unclear. Trimming left V 4 bases short and J 0 bases short, with 10 bases between. Per the germline V gene, CDR1 is SQVTM and CDR2 is ANQGSEA. The CDR3 contains 14 residues. The CDR3 region has the DNA TGCAGCGTTGTTGGGGATAGCTCCTACAATGAGCAGTTCTTC. It codes for CSVVGDSSYNEQFF.

This clonotype showed up just a few times. The chain carries TRBV6-1 and TRBJ2-5; 10 nucleotides align to TRBD1. Germline assignment: CDR1 MNHNS and CDR2 SASEGT. The CDR3 is 11 residues long. Trimming took 2 bases from V and 13 from J; bases not matched to a gene: 1. CDR3 sequence reads: CASSEWDRGYF. CDR3 nucleotides: TGTGCCAGCAGTGAATGGGACAGGGGGTACTTC.

This rearrangement joins TRBV7-2 to TRBJ1-2; 10 bases agree with TRBD1. Trimming at V came to 4 bases and at J to 5 bases, leaving 4 bases not matched to a gene. The CDR3 is 14 amino acids. The germline gives CDR1 SGHTA, CDR2 FQGNSA. CDR3: CASSSRQGAYGYTF. In nucleotides, the CDR3 is TGTGCCAGCAGCTCACGACAGGGGGCTTATGGCTACACCTTC.

This clonotype was detected only a few times. V gene TRBV5-4 combines with J gene TRBJ1-2, with 7 bases fitting TRBD1. Germline V gene lookup returns CDR1 SGHNT and CDR2 YYREEE (reference sequence). V dropped 4 bases and J dropped 4; count of bases not matched to a gene: 7. The CDR3 contains 14 residues. The CDR3: CASSLGTAVYGYTF. DNA for the CDR3: TGTGCCAGCAGCCTAGGGACAGCAGTCTATGGCTACACCTTC.

This clonotype was recorded a few times. The chain joins TRBV11-2 to TRBJ1-4; unclear D gene. This CDR3 is 15 amino acids long. V lost 5 bases to trimming and J lost 6 bases, with 16 bases between them. Germline values: CDR1 SGHAT, CDR2 FQNNGV. The CDR3 here is CASSHKGPGDEKLFF. CDR3 nucleotides: TGTGCCAGCAGCCACAAGGGTCCCGGGGATGAAAAACTGTTTTTT.

This clonotype was seen at least ten times. The chain links TRBV20-1 to TRBJ2-7; D is undetermined. Deletions cut 0 bases from V and 3 bases from J, with 9 bases between. The CDR3 spans 13 residues. Per the germline V gene, CDR1 is DFQATT and CDR2 is SNEGSKA (reference sequence). Here the CDR3 DNA reads TGCAGTGCTAGAGATCGGAATGACTACGAGCAGTACTTC. The encoded protein is CSARDRNDYEQYF.

This clonotype turned up a few times. The chain uses TRBV20-1 and TRBJ2-7; D is unclear. The germline CDR1 and CDR2 sequences are DFQATT and SNEGSKA (reference sequence). The CDR3 covers 14 residues. V shed 0 bases and J shed 2 bases, with 11 bases lying between them. CDR3 sequence reads: CSARDRAQPYEQYF. CDR3 in DNA: TGCAGTGCTAGAGATAGGGCCCAACCCTACGAGCAGTACTTC.

This clonotype was detected a few times. The CDR3 sequence: CSATGSGADTEAFF. The CDR3 DNA reads as TGCAGTGCTACTGGTTCAGGGGCGGACACTGAAGCTTTCTTT. The V gene is TRBV20-1, the J gene TRBJ1-1; tentative D call: TRBD1 (6 bases). This CDR3 has 14 residues. V lost 4 bases and J lost 3, with 15 bases in between. CDR1 DFQATT and CDR2 SNEGSKA come from the germline V gene (reference sequence).

The genes are TRBV10-3 and TRBJ2-4; TRBD1 agrees at 7 bases. This CDR3 is 16 amino acids long. From germline, CDR1 is ENHRY and CDR2 SYGVKD. V was clipped by 4 bases and J by 0 bases; unmatched bases: 6. CDR3 nucleotides: TGTGCCATCAGTGGGGACAGCGTTGTAGCCAAAAACATTCAGTACTTC. Amino acids: CAISGDSVVAKNIQYF.

With respect to this clonotype: One end of the junction is discordant with germline, which a read error may explain. V gene TRBV7-2 combines with J gene TRBJ1-1; D may be TRBD1 (5 bases). The CDR3 sequence is 15 residues long. Germline V CDR1 and CDR2: SGHTA, FQGNSA. This CDR3 reads CASSLAGPKNTEAFF. The CDR3 nucleotides read TGTGCCAGTAGCTTAGCAGGGCCTAAGAACACTGAAGCTTTCTTT. Full variable domain (outside the CDR3, taken from reference TRBV7-2 and TRBJ1-1): GAGVSQSPSNKVTEKGKDVELRCDPISGHTALYWYRQSLGQGLEFLIYFQGNSAPDKSGLPSDRFSAERTGGSVSTLTIQRTQQEDSAVYLCASSLAGPKNTEAFFGQGTRLTVV.

This sequence joins TRBV12-3 or TRBV12-4 and TRBJ2-5, with D maybe TRBD1 (5 bases). This CDR3 comprises 12 residues. Trimming removed 7 bases from V and 6 bases from J, with 12 bases in between. This CDR3 reads CASTSGMKTQYF. CDR3 DNA: TGTGCCAGCACCTCAGGGATGAAGACCCAGTACTTC.

The rearrangement uses TRBV2 and TRBJ2-1, with D hard to call. The ends were cut back, 3 bases at V and 0 bases at J, with 9 bases in the middle. This CDR3 region has 15 residues. Germline V CDR1 and CDR2: SNHLY, FYNNEI. The chain's CDR3 is CASSDAWSSYNEQFF. CDR3 DNA: TGTGCCAGCAGTGACGCTTGGAGCTCCTACAATGAGCAGTTCTTC. Looking up the rest from reference TRBV2 and TRBJ2-1 gives the full variable domain: EPEVTQTPSHQVTQMGQEVILRCVPISNHLYFYWYRQILGQKVEFLVSFYNNEISEKSEIFDDQFSVERPDGSNFTLKIRSTKLEDSAMYFCASSDAWSSYNEQFFGPGTRLTVL.

This clonotype was counted once. The V and J genes are TRBV29-1 and TRBJ2-1; D gene uncertain. The DNA matches TRBJ2-7 better at its end, which makes the J call doubtful. The germline gives CDR1 SQVTM, CDR2 ANQGSEA. This CDR3 spans 14 amino acids. The CDR3 loop reads CSVPGDRIHNEQYF. CDR3 nucleotides: TGCAGCGTTCCCGGCGACCGGATTCACAATGAGCAGTACTTC.

In DNA, the CDR3 is TGTGCCAGCAGCTTAGAGGGGACGGACACCGGGGAGCTGTTTTTT. This encodes CASSLEGTDTGELFF. The rearrangement links TRBV7-2 to TRBJ2-2; D tentatively reads TRBD1 or TRBD2 (5 bases each). This CDR3 is built from 15 residues. Germline-derived CDR1 and CDR2 are SGHTA and FQGNSA. V dropped 1 base and J dropped 3 bases, with 9 bases sitting between them. The full variable domain, rest sourced from reference TRBV7-2 and TRBJ2-2, is GAGVSQSPSNKVTEKGKDVELRCDPISGHTALYWYRQSLGQGLEFLIYFQGNSAPDKSGLPSDRFSAERTGGSVSTLTIQRTQQEDSAVYLCASSLEGTDTGELFFGEGSRLTVL.

This chain uses TRBV10-3 with TRBJ2-1; 10 nucleotides line up with TRBD1. Trimming took 3 bases from V and 6 from J; bases not matched to a gene: 8. The germline V gene encodes CDR1 ENHRY and CDR2 SYGVKD. CDR3 length: 16 residues. Here the CDR3 reads CAISDPGTGARNEQFF. DNA for the CDR3: TGTGCCATCAGTGACCCCGGGACAGGGGCGCGCAATGAGCAGTTCTTC.

The gene calls are TRBV15 and TRBJ2-1; possible D gene TRBD2, 7 bases. CDR1 is LNHNV and CDR2 is YYDKDF in the germline V gene (reference sequence). Between the trimmed V and J ends, which lost 0 bases and 2 bases, there was a span of 14 bases. The CDR3 contains 17 residues. CDR3 sequence (DNA): TGTGCCACCAGCAGAGATTGGGGGCGGGGGACCTACAATGAGCAGTTCTTC. This gives the protein CATSRDWGRGTYNEQFF.

The chain has TRBV12-3 or TRBV12-4 and TRBJ2-5; D is unclear. CDR3 length equals 14 residues. Trimming removed 0 bases from V and 7 bases from J, with 12 bases in between. CDR3 loop: CASSLAADPGTQYF. The DNA for the CDR3 is TGTGCCAGCAGTTTAGCAGCAGACCCAGGGACCCAGTACTTC.